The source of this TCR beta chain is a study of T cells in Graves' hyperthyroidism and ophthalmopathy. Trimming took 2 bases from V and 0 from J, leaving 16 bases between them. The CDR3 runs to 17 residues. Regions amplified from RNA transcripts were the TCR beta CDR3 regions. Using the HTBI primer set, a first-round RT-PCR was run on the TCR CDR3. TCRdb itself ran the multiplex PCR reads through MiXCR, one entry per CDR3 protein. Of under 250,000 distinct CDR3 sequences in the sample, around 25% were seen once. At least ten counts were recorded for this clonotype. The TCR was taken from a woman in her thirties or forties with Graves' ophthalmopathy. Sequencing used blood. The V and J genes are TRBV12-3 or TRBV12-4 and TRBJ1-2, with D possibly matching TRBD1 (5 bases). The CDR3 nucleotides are TGTGCCAGCAGTTTATACGAGGGGCCAAAAGCTAACTATGGCTACACCTTC. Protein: CASSLYEGPKANYGYTF.